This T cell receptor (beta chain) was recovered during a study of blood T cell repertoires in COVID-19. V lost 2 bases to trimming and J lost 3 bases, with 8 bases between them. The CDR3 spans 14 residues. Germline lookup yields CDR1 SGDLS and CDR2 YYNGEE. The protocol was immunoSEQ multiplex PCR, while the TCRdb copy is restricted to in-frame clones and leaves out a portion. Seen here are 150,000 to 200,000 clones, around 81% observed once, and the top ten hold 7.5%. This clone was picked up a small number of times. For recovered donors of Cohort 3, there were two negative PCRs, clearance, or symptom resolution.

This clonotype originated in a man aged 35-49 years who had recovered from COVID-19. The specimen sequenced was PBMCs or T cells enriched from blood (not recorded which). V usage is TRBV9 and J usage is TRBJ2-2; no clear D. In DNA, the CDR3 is TGTGCCAGCAGCGTCACGGTGGACACCGGGGAGCTGTTTTTT. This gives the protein CASSVTVDTGELFF.